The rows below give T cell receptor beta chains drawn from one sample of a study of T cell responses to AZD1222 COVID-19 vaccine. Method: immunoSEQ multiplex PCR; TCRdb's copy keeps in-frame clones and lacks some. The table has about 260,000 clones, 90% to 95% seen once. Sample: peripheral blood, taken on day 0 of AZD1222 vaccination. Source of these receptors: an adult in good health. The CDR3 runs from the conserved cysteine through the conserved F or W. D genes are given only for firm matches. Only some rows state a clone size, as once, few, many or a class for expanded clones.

CDR3 protein: CGRAGRSMNTEAFF; CDR3 DNA: TGTGGAAGGGCAGGGAGATCTATGAACACTGAAGCTTTCTTT; clone size: .; D gene: .; J gene: TRBJ1-1; V gene: TRBV7-2
CDR3 protein: CASSQDSVLGYGYTF; CDR3 DNA: TGCGCCAGCAGCCAAGATAGCGTCTTAGGCTATGGCTACACCTTC; clone size: .; D gene: .; J gene: TRBJ1-2; V gene: TRBV4-1
CDR3 protein: CASSLQGAEQPQHF; CDR3 DNA: TGTGCCAGCAGCTTACAGGGGGCAGAACAGCCCCAGCATTTT; clone size: .; D gene: TRBD1; J gene: TRBJ1-5; V gene: TRBV5-4
CDR3 protein: CASSWGASPNEQYF; CDR3 DNA: TGTGCCAGCAGCTGGGGGGCTTCTCCGAACGAGCAGTACTTC; clone size: few; D gene: .; J gene: TRBJ2-7; V gene: TRBV5-6
CDR3 protein: CASSLGNTGELFF; CDR3 DNA: TGTGCCAGCAGCTTGGGGAACACCGGGGAGCTGTTTTTT; clone size: .; D gene: .; J gene: TRBJ2-2; V gene: TRBV5-8
CDR3 protein: CASTISGRDTDTQYF; CDR3 DNA: TGTGCCAGCACTATTAGCGGGAGGGACACAGATACGCAGTATTTT; clone size: .; D gene: TRBD2; J gene: TRBJ2-3; V gene: TRBV27
CDR3 protein: CASSPGQGDNQPQHF; CDR3 DNA: TGTGCCAGCAGCCCGGGGCAGGGGGACAATCAGCCCCAGCATTTT; clone size: .; D gene: TRBD1; J gene: TRBJ1-5; V gene: TRBV6-5
CDR3 protein: CASSYGGINTEAFF; CDR3 DNA: TGTGCCAGCAGTTACGGGGGGATTAACACTGAAGCTTTCTTT; clone size: .; D gene: .; J gene: TRBJ1-1; V gene: TRBV6-2/TRBV6-3
CDR3 protein: CASSLFGGSFSEQYF; CDR3 DNA: TGTGCCAGCAGTTTATTTGGTGGGAGCTTTTCCGAGCAGTACTTC; clone size: .; D gene: .; J gene: TRBJ2-7; V gene: TRBV27
CDR3 protein: CASSFDRMGYGYTF; CDR3 DNA: TGTGCCAGCAGTTTCGACAGGATGGGCTATGGCTACACCTTC; clone size: .; D gene: .; J gene: TRBJ1-2; V gene: TRBV28
CDR3 protein: CASSAGWEQFF; CDR3 DNA: TGTGCCAGCAGCGCCGGCTGGGAGCAGTTCTTC; clone size: .; D gene: .; J gene: TRBJ2-1; V gene: TRBV3-1/TRBV3-2
CDR3 protein: CASSIIFSGNTIYF; CDR3 DNA: TGTGCCAGTAGTATAATCTTCTCTGGAAACACCATATATTTT; clone size: .; D gene: .; J gene: TRBJ1-3; V gene: TRBV19
CDR3 protein: CASSGQGGNTEAFF; CDR3 DNA: TGTGCCAGCAGCGGCCAGGGGGGGAACACTGAAGCTTTCTTT; clone size: few; D gene: TRBD1; J gene: TRBJ1-1; V gene: TRBV9